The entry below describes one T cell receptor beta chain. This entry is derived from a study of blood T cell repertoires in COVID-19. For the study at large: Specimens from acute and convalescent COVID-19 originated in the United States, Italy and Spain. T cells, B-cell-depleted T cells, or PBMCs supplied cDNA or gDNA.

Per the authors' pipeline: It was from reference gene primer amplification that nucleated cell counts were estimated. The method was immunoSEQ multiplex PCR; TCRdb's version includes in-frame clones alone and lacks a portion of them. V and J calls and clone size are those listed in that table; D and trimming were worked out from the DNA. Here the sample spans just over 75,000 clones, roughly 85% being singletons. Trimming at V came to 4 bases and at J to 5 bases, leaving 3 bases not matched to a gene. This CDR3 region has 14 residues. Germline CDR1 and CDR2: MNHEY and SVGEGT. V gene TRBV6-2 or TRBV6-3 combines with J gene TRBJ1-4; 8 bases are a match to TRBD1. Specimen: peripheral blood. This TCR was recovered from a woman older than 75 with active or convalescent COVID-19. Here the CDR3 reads CASSSRQGNEKLFF. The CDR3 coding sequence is TGTGCCAGCAGTTCCAGACAGGGGAATGAAAAACTGTTTTTT.